These T cell receptor beta chains were read from a single sample in a study of beta chain features in type 1 diabetes. The protocol was immunoSEQ multiplex PCR, while the TCRdb copy is restricted to in-frame clones and leaves out a portion. The table lists 600,000 or so clones, more than 13% of them singletons. The sample comprised naive CD4+ T cells from blood. These receptors were taken from a man in his late teens or twenties with type 1 diabetes. Both conserved end residues are part of each CDR3. D genes are given only for firm matches. Clone size is given for some rows only: seen once, a few or many times, or a class if the clone is expanded.

CASSSPGLDTQYF,TGTGCCAGCAGTTCCCCGGGACTAGACACGCAGTATTTT,NA,TRBV28,TRBD2,TRBJ2-3,13
CASSVGPLRAYNEQFF,TGTGCCAGCAGCGTAGGCCCCCTGAGAGCCTACAATGAGCAGTTCTTC,few,TRBV9,NA,TRBJ2-1,16
CASRGGESYNSPLHF,TGTGCCAGCCGAGGGGGGGAGAGTTATAATTCACCCCTCCACTTT,NA,TRBV27,NA,TRBJ1-6,15
CASSSRDNYGYTF,TGTGCCAGCAGCTCACGAGACAACTATGGCTACACCTTC,few,TRBV7-9,NA,TRBJ1-2,13
CASNLWAGGRTDTQYF,TGTGCCAGCAACCTGTGGGCGGGGGGCCGGACAGATACGCAGTATTTT,few,TRBV11-2,TRBD2,TRBJ2-3,16
CASSPDSYGYTF,TGTGCCAGCAGTCCGGACAGCTATGGCTACACCTTC,few,TRBV6-6,NA,TRBJ1-2,12
CASSLATGAQEKLFF,TGTGCCAGCAGCTTAGCGACAGGGGCGCAAGAAAAACTGTTTTTT,few,TRBV7-2,TRBD1,TRBJ1-4,15
CAISEPGQGFYGYTF,TGTGCCATCAGTGAGCCGGGACAGGGATTCTATGGCTACACCTTC,NA,TRBV10-3,TRBD1,TRBJ1-2,15
CASSKDRGDGYTF,TGTGCCAGCAGTAAAGACAGGGGGGATGGCTACACCTTC,few,TRBV6-1,TRBD1,TRBJ1-2,13
CAWSVISSYEQYF,TGTGCCTGGAGTGTAATTAGTTCCTACGAGCAGTACTTC,few,TRBV30,NA,TRBJ2-7,13
CAWRGENYGYTF,TGTGCCTGGAGGGGGGAAAACTATGGCTACACCTTC,few,TRBV30,NA,TRBJ1-2,12
CARGMGTSGANVLTF,TGTGCCCGCGGAATGGGGACCTCTGGGGCCAACGTCCTGACTTTC,NA,TRBV30,NA,TRBJ2-6,15
CASSWGQAEGLF,TGTGCCAGCAGCTGGGGACAGGCAGAAGGGCTCTTT,NA,TRBV6-1,TRBD1,TRBJ1-1,12
CASSPDRLYHLGQHF,TGTGCCAGCTCGCCCGACAGGCTATATCACTTGGGCCAGCATTTT,NA,TRBV18,NA,TRBJ1-5,15
CASRGQGKNEAFF,TGTGCCAGCAGGGGACAGGGGAAAAATGAAGCTTTCTTT,few,TRBV6-1,TRBD1,TRBJ1-1,13
CASRVRNEKLFF,TGTGCCAGCAGAGTGCGTAATGAAAAACTGTTTTTT,few,TRBV25-1,NA,TRBJ1-4,12
CASSPGAGEFGQPQHF,TGTGCCAGCAGCCCTGGGGCAGGGGAATTCGGTCAGCCCCAGCATTTT,few,TRBV7-9,NA,TRBJ1-5,16
CATVRQPQNIQYF,TGTGCCACAGTTAGACAGCCGCAGAACATTCAGTACTTC,few,TRBV28,NA,TRBJ2-4,13
CASSFTGQGYQPQHF,TGTGCCAGCAGCTTTACGGGACAGGGGTATCAGCCCCAGCATTTT,NA,TRBV7-2,TRBD1,TRBJ1-5,15
CASSYAGEGSGETQYF,TGCGCCAGCAGTTATGCGGGAGAGGGGTCGGGAGAGACCCAGTACTTC,few,TRBV5-1,TRBD2,TRBJ2-5,16
CAAANQPTSGNEQFF,TGTGCCGCCGCCAATCAACCGACTAGCGGCAATGAGCAGTTCTTC,NA,TRBV30,TRBD2,TRBJ2-1,15
CSGALGTSGSYEQYF,TGCAGCGGAGCTCTCGGGACTAGCGGGAGCTACGAGCAGTACTTC,many,TRBV29-1,TRBD2,TRBJ2-7,15
CATGLGLAGGRSEQFF,TGTGCCACCGGTCTGGGACTAGCGGGGGGGCGTAGTGAGCAGTTCTTC,NA,TRBV19,TRBD2,TRBJ2-1,16
CSVSSGYTF,TGCAGTGTTTCTAGTGGCTACACCTTC,NA,TRBV20-1,NA,TRBJ1-2,9
CASSLGYSNSPLHF,TGTGCCAGCAGCTTAGGATACAGTAATTCACCCCTCCACTTT,NA,TRBV7-8,NA,TRBJ1-6,14
CASSFRGGGGDTQYF,TGTGCCAGCAGCTTCCGGGGCGGGGGAGGAGATACGCAGTATTTT,few,TRBV7-2,TRBD2,TRBJ2-3,15
CAWSPGQNYGYTF,TGTGCCTGGTCTCCGGGACAGAACTATGGCTACACCTTC,few,TRBV30,TRBD1,TRBJ1-2,13
CASSYGGGAETQYF,TGTGCCAGCAGCTACGGCGGGGGGGCAGAGACCCAGTACTTC,few,TRBV7-9,TRBD2,TRBJ2-5,14
CASSLPGAKNTIYF,TGTGCCAGCAGTTTACCAGGGGCGAAAAACACCATATATTTT,few,TRBV28,NA,TRBJ1-3,14
CASIWGGSGANVLTF,TGTGCCAGCATTTGGGGCGGGTCCGGGGCCAACGTCCTGACTTTC,few,TRBV6-6,NA,TRBJ2-6,15
CASSGGTGTYNEQFF,TGTGCCAGCAGTGGGGGGACAGGTACCTACAATGAGCAGTTCTTC,few,TRBV6-4,TRBD1,TRBJ2-1,15
CASSLGQPNSYEQYF,TGCGCCAGCAGCTTGGGACAGCCAAATTCCTACGAGCAGTACTTC,NA,TRBV5-1,NA,TRBJ2-7,15
CASRAGADTEAFF,TGTGCCAGCCGCGCGGGGGCCGACACTGAAGCTTTCTTT,few,TRBV18,NA,TRBJ1-1,13
CASSSDDRDEQYF,TGTGCCAGCAGTTCGGATGACAGGGACGAGCAGTACTTC,NA,TRBV27,TRBD1,TRBJ2-7,13
CASRGTLEGYTF,TGTGCCAGCCGTGGGACACTGGAAGGCTACACCTTC,NA,TRBV27,NA,TRBJ1-2,12
CASSLRVYEQFF,TGTGCCAGCAGCTTAAGGGTATATGAGCAGTTCTTC,few,TRBV5-6,NA,TRBJ2-1,12
CASNEPGDNEQFF,TGTGCCAGCAACGAACCCGGCGACAATGAGCAGTTCTTC,NA,TRBV7-2,NA,TRBJ2-1,13
CASSQDPHIVGEQYF,TGCGCCAGCAGCCAAGATCCGCATATTGTTGGCGAGCAGTACTTC,NA,TRBV4-1,NA,TRBJ2-7,15
CASSLYPRPHGYTF,TGTGCCAGCAGTTTATATCCCCGGCCCCATGGCTACACCTTC,few,TRBV28,NA,TRBJ1-2,14